The clone carrying this T cell receptor (beta chain) showed up just a few times. The data belong to a study of cytomegalovirus exposure and HLA in healthy donors. PCR involved 60 Vbeta and 13 Jbeta primers. Data came from immunoSEQ multiplex PCR; TCRdb stores just in-frame clones and leaves some out. The sample has 150,000 to 200,000 clones; roughly three quarters are singletons. Sequencing input: PBMCs. This receptor was obtained from a woman between 35 and 50 years old in good health and CMV-seropositive.

CDR3 DNA sequence: TGTGCCATCAGGGATATTAGCGGGGGGGCCTACGAGCAGTACTTC. This translates into CAIRDISGGAYEQYF. V and J are TRBV10-3 and TRBJ2-7; 11 bases match TRBD2. This CDR3 spans 15 amino acids. The germline CDR1 and CDR2 sequences are ENHRY and SYGVKD. Trimming cost V 6 bases and J 2 bases; bases outside gene matches: 6.